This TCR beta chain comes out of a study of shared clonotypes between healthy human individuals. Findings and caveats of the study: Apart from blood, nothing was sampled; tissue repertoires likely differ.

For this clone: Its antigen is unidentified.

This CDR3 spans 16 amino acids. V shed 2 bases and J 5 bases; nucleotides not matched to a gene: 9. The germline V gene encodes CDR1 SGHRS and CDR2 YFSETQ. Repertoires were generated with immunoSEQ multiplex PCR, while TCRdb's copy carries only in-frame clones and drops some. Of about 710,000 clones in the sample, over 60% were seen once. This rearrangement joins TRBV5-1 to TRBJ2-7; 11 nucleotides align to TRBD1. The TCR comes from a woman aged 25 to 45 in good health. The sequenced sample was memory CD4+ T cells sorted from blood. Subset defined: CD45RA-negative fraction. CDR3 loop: CASSFGPGQGDNEQYF. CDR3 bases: TGCGCCAGCAGCTTTGGCCCGGGACAGGGGGATAACGAGCAGTACTTC. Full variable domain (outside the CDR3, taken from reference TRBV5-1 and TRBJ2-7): KAGVTQTPRYLIKTRGQQVTLSCSPISGHRSVSWYQQTPGQGLQFLFEYFSETQRNKGNFPGRFSGRQFSNSRSEMNVSTLELGDSALYLCASSFGPGQGDNEQYFGPGTRLTVT.